This TCR beta chain comes out of a study of T cell responses to AZD1222 COVID-19 vaccine. As for the study in general: Some second doses came at about 4 weeks and others at about 12 weeks; these were pooled. Study-wide results and limits: Clonal diversity may have been underestimated in mostly white British donors.

TCRdb's table, derived via immunoSEQ multiplex PCR, lists solely in-frame clones and lacks some. The sample lists roughly 110,000 clones, roughly 90% occurring once. Germline V CDR1 and CDR2: MNHEY, SMNVEV (reference sequence). Trimming removed 2 bases at V and 1 base at J, with 9 bases between. This CDR3 has 14 amino acids. About this clone: Its antigen is not identified.

The chain is built from TRBV27 and TRBJ2-7; D assignment may be TRBD1 or TRBD2 (5 bases each). This specimen consisted of peripheral blood, obtained on day 0 of AZD1222 vaccination. The origin of this receptor is an adult in good health. The CDR3 sequence is CASSLRDASYEQYF. The DNA of the CDR3 is TGTGCCAGCAGTTTAAGGGACGCATCCTACGAGCAGTACTTC.